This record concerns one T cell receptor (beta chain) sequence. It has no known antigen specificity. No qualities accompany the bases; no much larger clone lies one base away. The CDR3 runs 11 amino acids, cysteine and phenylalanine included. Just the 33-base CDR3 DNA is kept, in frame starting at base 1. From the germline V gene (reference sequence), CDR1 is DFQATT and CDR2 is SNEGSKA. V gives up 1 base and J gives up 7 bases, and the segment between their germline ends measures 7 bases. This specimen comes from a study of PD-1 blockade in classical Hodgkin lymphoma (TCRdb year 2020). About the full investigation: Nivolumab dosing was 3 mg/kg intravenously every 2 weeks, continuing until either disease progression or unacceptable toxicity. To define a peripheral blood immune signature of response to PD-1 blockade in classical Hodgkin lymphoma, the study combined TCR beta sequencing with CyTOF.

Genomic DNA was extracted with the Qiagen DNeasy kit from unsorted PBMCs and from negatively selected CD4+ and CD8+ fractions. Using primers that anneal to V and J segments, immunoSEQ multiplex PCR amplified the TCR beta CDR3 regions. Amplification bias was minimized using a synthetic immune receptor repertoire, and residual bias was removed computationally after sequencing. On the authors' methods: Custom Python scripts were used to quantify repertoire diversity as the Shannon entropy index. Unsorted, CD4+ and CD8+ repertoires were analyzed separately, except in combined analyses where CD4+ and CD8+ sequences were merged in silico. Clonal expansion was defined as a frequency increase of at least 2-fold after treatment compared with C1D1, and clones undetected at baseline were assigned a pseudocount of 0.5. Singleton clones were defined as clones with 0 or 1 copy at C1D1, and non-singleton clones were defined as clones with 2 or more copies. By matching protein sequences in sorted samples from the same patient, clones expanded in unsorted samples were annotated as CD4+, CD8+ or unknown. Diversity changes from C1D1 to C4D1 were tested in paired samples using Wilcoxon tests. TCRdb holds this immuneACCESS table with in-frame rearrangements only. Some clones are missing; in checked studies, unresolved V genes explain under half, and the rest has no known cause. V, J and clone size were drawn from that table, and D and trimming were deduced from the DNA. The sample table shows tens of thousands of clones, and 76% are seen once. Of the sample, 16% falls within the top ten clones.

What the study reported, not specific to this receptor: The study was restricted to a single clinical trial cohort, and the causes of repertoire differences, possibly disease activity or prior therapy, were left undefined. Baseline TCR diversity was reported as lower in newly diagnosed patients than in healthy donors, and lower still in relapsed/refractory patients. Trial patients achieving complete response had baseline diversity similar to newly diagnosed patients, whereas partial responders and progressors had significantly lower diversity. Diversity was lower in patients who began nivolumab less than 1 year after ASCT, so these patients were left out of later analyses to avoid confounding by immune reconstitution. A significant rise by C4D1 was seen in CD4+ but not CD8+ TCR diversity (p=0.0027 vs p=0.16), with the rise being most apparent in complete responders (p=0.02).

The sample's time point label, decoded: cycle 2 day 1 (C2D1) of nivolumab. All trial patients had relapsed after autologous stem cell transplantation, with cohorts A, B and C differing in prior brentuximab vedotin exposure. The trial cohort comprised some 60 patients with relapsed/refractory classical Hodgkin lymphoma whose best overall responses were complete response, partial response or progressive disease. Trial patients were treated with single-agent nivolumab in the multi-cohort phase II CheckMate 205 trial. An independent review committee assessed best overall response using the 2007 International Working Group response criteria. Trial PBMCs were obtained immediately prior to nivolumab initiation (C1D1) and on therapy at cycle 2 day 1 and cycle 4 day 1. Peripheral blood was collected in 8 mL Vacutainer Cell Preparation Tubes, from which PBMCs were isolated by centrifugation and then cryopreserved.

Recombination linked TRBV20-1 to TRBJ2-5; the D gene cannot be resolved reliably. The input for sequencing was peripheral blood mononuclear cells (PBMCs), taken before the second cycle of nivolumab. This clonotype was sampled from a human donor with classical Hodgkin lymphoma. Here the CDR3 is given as CSARGLGTQYF. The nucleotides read TGCAGTGCTAGAGGGCTCGGGACCCAGTACTTC.